This T cell receptor (beta chain) emerged from a study of T cells after yellow fever vaccination. General study points: Boosting was followed by the reappearance of most primary-vaccination clones (approximately 95% CD4, about 90% CD8). A secondary response was less intense yet reached its peak sooner, at day 5 versus 15. A small share of clonotypes appeared in both CD4 and CD8 compartments.

Using its own MiXCR run on the 5' RACE reads, TCRdb lists one record per CDR3 protein. The sample includes 300,000 to 450,000 distinct CDR3 sequences, about 6% of them seen just once. V lost 0 bases, J lost 0 bases, and 1 base stayed unmatched. Per germline, CDR1 DFQATT and CDR2 SNEGSKA (reference sequence). The CDR3 extends over 15 amino acids. This clonotype was counted only a few times. Antigen: not known. This TCR derives from a young man who received the YFV17D yellow fever vaccine. The chain employs TRBV20-1 and TRBJ1-5; 8 nucleotides line up with TRBD1. The sequencing here drew on PBMCs, taken 5 days after the yellow fever booster vaccination. The CDR3 DNA sequence: TGCAGTGCTAGAGACACAGGGGGTAGCAATCAGCCCCAGCATTTT. This encodes CSARDTGGSNQPQHF.